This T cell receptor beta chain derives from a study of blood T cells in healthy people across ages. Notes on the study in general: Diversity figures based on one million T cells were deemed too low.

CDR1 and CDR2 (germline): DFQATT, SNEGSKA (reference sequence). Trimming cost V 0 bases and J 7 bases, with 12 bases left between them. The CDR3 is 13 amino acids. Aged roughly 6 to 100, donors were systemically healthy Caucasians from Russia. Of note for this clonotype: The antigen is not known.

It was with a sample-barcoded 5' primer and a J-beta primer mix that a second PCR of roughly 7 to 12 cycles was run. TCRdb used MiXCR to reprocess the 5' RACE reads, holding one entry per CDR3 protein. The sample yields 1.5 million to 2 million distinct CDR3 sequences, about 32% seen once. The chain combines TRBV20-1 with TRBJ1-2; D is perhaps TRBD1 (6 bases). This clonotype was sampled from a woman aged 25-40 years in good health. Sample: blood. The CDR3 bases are TGCAGTGCTAGAGATCAACAGGGCGCTGGCTACACCTTC. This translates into CSARDQQGAGYTF.